Listed below are T cell receptor beta chains from one sample, sequenced in a study of cytomegalovirus exposure and HLA in healthy donors. Profiling relied on immunoSEQ multiplex PCR, and the TCRdb table lists in-frame clones only, not all of them. The data hold tens of thousands of clones, with over 70% observed a single time. The sample consisted of PBMCs. The receptors were gathered from a man aged 45-65 years in good health and CMV-seronegative. CDR3s include the opening cysteine and the closing phenylalanine or tryptophan. Each record gives: V gene, J gene, clone size, D gene, CDR3 protein, CDR3 DNA. The D gene is left open where the match is weak. Where a row states a size, it is once, few, many or the class of an expanded clone; other rows omit it.

TRBV28	TRBJ1-4	NA	TRBD1	CASSPGQGREKLFF	TGTGCCAGCAGTCCCGGACAGGGGAGGGAAAAACTGTTTTTT
TRBV19	TRBJ1-5	NA	NA	CASRNQGIGNQPQHF	TGTGCCAGTAGAAACCAGGGAATCGGCAATCAGCCCCAGCATTTT
TRBV2	TRBJ2-1	NA	NA	CASKLLVSGNEQFF	TGTGCCAGCAAGCTGCTAGTGTCGGGCAATGAGCAGTTCTTC
TRBV7-9	TRBJ2-2	few	NA	CASSPRTRNTGELFF	TGTGCCAGCAGCCCACGGACAAGAAATACCGGGGAGCTGTTTTTT
TRBV19	TRBJ2-3	NA	TRBD2	CASRPLKAGGQNTQYF	TGTGCCAGTAGACCGTTAAAGGCGGGGGGGCAAAATACGCAGTATTTT
TRBV7-2	TRBJ1-1	NA	NA	CASREGVGTEAFF	TGTGCCAGCAGAGAGGGGGTGGGCACTGAAGCTTTCTTT
TRBV7-9	TRBJ2-5	NA	TRBD1	CASSPRYDRGRETQYF	TGTGCCAGCAGCCCCCGTTATGACAGGGGGAGGGAGACCCAGTACTTC
TRBV11-2	TRBJ2-7	NA	TRBD2	CASSLGGGYEQYF	TGTGCCAGCAGCTTGGGCGGGGGCTACGAGCAGTACTTC
TRBV10-1	TRBJ1-5	NA	TRBD1	CASREKGTGDQPQHF	TGCGCCAGCAGGGAGAAGGGGACAGGGGATCAGCCCCAGCATTTT
TRBV27	TRBJ2-3	NA	TRBD1	CASSFKAGTGYPDTQYF	TGTGCCAGCAGTTTTAAAGCCGGGACAGGGTACCCAGATACGCAGTATTTT
TRBV6-1	TRBJ1-5	few	NA	CASSEADTGNQPQHF	TGTGCCAGCAGTGAAGCGGACACCGGCAATCAGCCCCAGCATTTT
TRBV7-2	TRBJ2-7	NA	TRBD2	CASSLVAGGRLGYEQYF	TGTGCCAGCAGCTTAGTAGCGGGAGGGCGTCTGGGCTACGAGCAGTACTTC
TRBV7-9	TRBJ1-1	NA	NA	CASSLVQGNTEAFF	TGTGCCAGCAGCTTAGTCCAGGGGAACACTGAAGCTTTCTTT
TRBV5-1	TRBJ2-5	NA	TRBD2	CASSLWLAGGPNGETQYF	TGCGCCAGCAGCTTGTGGCTAGCGGGAGGGCCTAACGGAGAGACCCAGTACTTC
TRBV4-1	TRBJ2-5	NA	TRBD2	CASSQGSSGVYQETQYF	TGCGCCAGCAGCCAAGGATCTAGCGGGGTGTACCAAGAGACCCAGTACTTC
TRBV10-2	TRBJ1-5	NA	TRBD1	CASTESGQGSQPQHF	TGCGCCAGCACCGAGTCCGGACAGGGTAGTCAGCCCCAGCATTTT
TRBV30	TRBJ2-7	NA	TRBD2	CAWALAGGYEQYF	TGTGCCTGGGCTTTAGCGGGGGGTTACGAGCAGTACTTC
TRBV6-6	TRBJ2-7	few	NA	CASSRQGSNEQYF	TGTGCCAGCAGTAGGCAGGGGAGCAACGAGCAGTACTTC
TRBV9	TRBJ1-3	NA	NA	CASSVGSTPGNTIYF	TGTGCCAGCAGCGTAGGAAGTACTCCTGGAAACACCATATATTTT
TRBV28	TRBJ2-3	NA	TRBD1	CASRTNRGAQDTQYF	TGTGCCAGCAGAACCAACAGGGGGGCACAAGATACGCAGTATTTT
TRBV27	TRBJ2-2	NA	NA	CASSSRTEASGELFF	TGTGCCAGCAGTTCCCGGACAGAGGCCTCCGGGGAGCTGTTTTTT
TRBV2	TRBJ2-6	NA	NA	CASSVQGTGANVLTF	TGTGCCAGCAGCGTTCAGGGAACTGGGGCCAACGTCCTGACTTTC
TRBV19	TRBJ2-1	NA	NA	CASSMGAVGAPGMDEQFF	TGTGCCAGTAGTATGGGGGCTGTTGGGGCCCCGGGGATGGATGAGCAGTTCTTC
TRBV25-1	TRBJ1-5	once	TRBD1	CASSGTGNQPQHF	TGTGCCAGCAGCGGGACAGGGAATCAGCCCCAGCATTTT
TRBV4-1	TRBJ2-7	few	NA	CASSARTLSYEQYF	TGCGCCAGCAGCGCTCGGACACTCTCCTACGAGCAGTACTTC
TRBV7-9	TRBJ2-2	NA	NA	CASSLSSDGTGELFF	TGTGCCAGCAGCTTATCAAGCGATGGCACCGGGGAGCTGTTTTTT
TRBV11-3	TRBJ2-1	NA	NA	CASSATPGLDVGEQFF	TGCGCCAGCAGCGCGACACCGGGACTGGACGTCGGTGAGCAGTTCTTC
TRBV25-1	TRBJ1-2	NA	NA	CASSLGGYGYTF	TGTGCCAGCAGCCTAGGAGGCTATGGCTACACCTTC
TRBV6-6	TRBJ1-2	NA	NA	CASRQHTYGYTF	TGTGCCAGCAGACAGCATACCTATGGCTACACCTTC
TRBV18	TRBJ2-1	NA	NA	CASSPLQASSYNEQFF	TGTGCCAGCTCACCACTCCAGGCCAGCTCCTACAATGAGCAGTTCTTC
TRBV4-3	TRBJ1-5	NA	NA	CASSCLRGRGGNQPQHF	TGCGCCAGCAGTTGTCTCAGGGGAAGGGGAGGCAATCAGCCCCAGCATTTT
TRBV20-1	TRBJ1-2	few	NA	CSARDMYGYTF	TGCAGTGCTAGAGACATGTATGGCTACACCTTC
TRBV7-9	TRBJ2-2	NA	NA	CASRTGNTGELFF	TGTGCCAGCAGAACAGGGAACACCGGGGAGCTGTTTTTT
TRBV2	TRBJ2-5	NA	TRBD2	CASSEAGLAGMETQYF	TGTGCCAGCAGTGAAGCGGGACTAGCGGGAATGGAGACCCAGTACTTC
TRBV4-2	TRBJ1-2	few	TRBD1	CASSQGRGTSYGYTF	TGTGCCAGCAGCCAAGGCAGGGGGACCTCCTATGGCTACACCTTC
TRBV4-1	TRBJ1-1	NA	NA	CASSRTGFGTEAFF	TGCGCCAGCAGCCGAACAGGGTTCGGCACTGAAGCTTTCTTT
TRBV7-9	TRBJ2-2	NA	NA	CASSRYRVGTGELFF	TGTGCCAGCAGCCGATACAGGGTCGGGACCGGGGAGCTGTTTTTT
TRBV2	TRBJ1-2	NA	TRBD1	CASSAQGGGSGGYTF	TGTGCCAGCAGTGCGCAGGGGGGTGGGTCGGGCGGCTACACCTTC
TRBV11-2	TRBJ1-2	NA	NA	CASSRDNNYGYTF	TGTGCCAGCAGCCGGGACAACAACTATGGCTACACCTTC
TRBV5-6	TRBJ2-5	NA	NA	CASSLVAEETQYF	TGTGCCAGCAGCTTGGTAGCGGAAGAGACCCAGTACTTC
TRBV5-6	TRBJ1-2	NA	TRBD1	CASSFLRDRGRLYYGYTF	TGTGCCAGCAGCTTCCTCCGGGACAGGGGGCGTCTTTACTATGGCTACACCTTC
TRBV4-3	TRBJ1-4	NA	NA	CASSQDRQINEKLFF	TGCGCCAGCAGCCAGGACCGACAGATTAATGAAAAACTGTTTTTT
TRBV7-6	TRBJ2-7	NA	TRBD1	CASSLGTGPSYEQYF	TGTGCCAGCAGCTTAGGGACAGGGCCCTCCTACGAGCAGTACTTC
TRBV7-7	TRBJ2-2	NA	NA	CASSLSPGAFAGELFF	TGTGCTAGCAGCCTGAGCCCAGGGGCCTTCGCCGGGGAGCTGTTTTTT